This TCR beta chain comes out of a study of blood T cell repertoires in COVID-19. Across the study: There were acute and convalescent COVID-19 samples, and they came from the United States, Italy and Spain. The cDNA or gDNA used as material had been derived from T cells, B-cell-depleted T cells, or PBMCs.

Ten or more counts support this clone. The repertoire was sequenced with immunoSEQ multiplex PCR; TCRdb's copy has only in-frame clones and lacks some. The table has some 75,000 clones, more than 75% seen once. Germline CDR1 and CDR2: LGHNA and YSLEER. V shed 3 bases, J shed 7 bases, and the junction held 9 bases outside the gene matches. The CDR3 runs 16 residues. The sample was peripheral blood. V and J are TRBV4-3 and TRBJ2-2; 9 bases align to TRBD1. The TCR comes from a woman over 75 with active or convalescent COVID-19. The CDR3 DNA is TGCGCCAGCAGCCACCTAACAGGGGGCGGGGGCGGGGAGCTGTTTTTT. The encoded protein is CASSHLTGGGGGELFF.